These 12 T cell receptor beta chains were sequenced from one sample in a study of cytomegalovirus exposure and HLA in healthy donors. 13 Jbeta primers and 60 Vbeta primers were used for the PCR. Clones were sequenced by immunoSEQ multiplex PCR, and TCRdb holds only the in-frame ones, with some missing. Of over 150,000 clones listed, over 70% are singletons. What was sequenced was PBMCs. These receptors originate from a male donor in good health and CMV-seropositive.

V and J are TRBV2 and TRBJ1-2; D unresolved. Germline assignment: CDR1 SNHLY and CDR2 FYNNEI. Trimming shortened V by 2 bases and J by 5 bases, and 3 bases separated the two germline ends. The CDR3 runs to 11 residues. The CDR3 region is CASSETYGYTF. The CDR3 DNA sequence: TGTGCCAGCAGTGAAACTTATGGCTACACCTTC.

On this clone: The sample carries other DNA sequences with the same CDR3. This rearrangement joins TRBV25-1 to TRBJ2-2; possible D gene TRBD1, 7 bases. Germline CDR1 reads MGHDK; CDR2 reads SYGVNS. The CDR3 length is 15 residues. Trimming left V 1 base short and J 5 bases short, with 11 bases between. CDR3 sequence: CASSESAGGTGELFF. In nucleotides, the CDR3 is TGTGCCAGCAGTGAATCGGCAGGGGGGACCGGGGAGCTGTTTTTT.

The chain employs TRBV7-3 and TRBJ2-1; D possibly corresponds to TRBD2 (5 bases). This CDR3 has 14 residues. The germline CDR1 and CDR2 sequences are SGHTA and FQGTGA. V was cut by 4 bases and J by 12 bases, with 19 bases left in between. This CDR3 is CASSSPSNPGGQFF. The CDR3 region has the DNA TGTGCCAGCAGCTCGCCCTCGAACCCCGGAGGGCAGTTCTTC.

This clone was observed a handful of times. The V gene is TRBV4-2, the J gene TRBJ2-1; 7 bases line up with TRBD1. Trimming cost V 1 base and J 5 bases; bases outside gene matches: 5. Germline CDR1 reads LGHNA; CDR2 reads YNFKEQ. The CDR3 consists of 15 residues. This CDR3 reads CASSQAGTEHNEQFF. The CDR3 DNA sequence: TGTGCCAGCAGCCAAGCAGGGACAGAACACAATGAGCAGTTCTTC.

This clone was seen once. The chain is built from TRBV10-3 and TRBJ2-2; TRBD2 aligns across 14 bases. V was clipped by 6 bases and J by 7 bases; unmatched bases: 4. CDR1 is ENHRY and CDR2 is SYGVKD in the germline V gene. The CDR3 has 15 residues. Here the CDR3 DNA reads TGTGCCATCAGCCAAGGACTAGCGGGGGGCGGGGAGCTGTTTTTT. Protein product: CAISQGLAGGGELFF.

The chain employs TRBV13 and TRBJ2-6, with D possibly matching TRBD1 (6 bases). The CDR3 spans 16 residues. Germline lookup yields CDR1 PRHDT and CDR2 FYEKMQ (reference sequence). V dropped 1 base and J dropped 1 base, with 8 bases sitting between them. The CDR3 sequence: CASSLDTGSGANVLTF. CDR3 sequence (DNA): TGTGCCAGCAGCTTAGATACAGGGTCTGGGGCCAACGTCCTGACTTTC.

The chain carries TRBV27 and TRBJ2-7; 10 nucleotides line up with TRBD1. J gave up 5 bases and V 7 bases, and 11 bases lay outside the gene matches. Germline CDR1 MNHEY, CDR2 SMNVEV (reference sequence). This CDR3 contains 15 residues. CDR3 sequence (DNA): TGTGCCAGCACCCCCCTGGGACAGGGGTCCCACGAGCAGTACTTC. Translated: CASTPLGQGSHEQYF.

J is TRBJ1-6 and V is TRBV7-2; D not certain. This CDR3 has 14 residues. The V end lost 5 bases, the J end lost 13 bases, and 18 bases lay between the germline ends. Germline V gene lookup returns CDR1 SGHTA and CDR2 FQGNSA. CDR3 nucleotides: TGTGCCAGCAGCCCGGGAGCATGGGCGACCCCCCTCCACTTT. This sequence encodes CASSPGAWATPLHF.

The chain employs TRBV6-5 and TRBJ2-5; D not certain. V was pared by 7 bases and J by 1 base, with 10 bases between. This CDR3 has 13 amino acids. Germline loops: CDR1 MNHEY, CDR2 SVGAGI. CDR3 sequence (DNA): TGTGCCAGCAATGGGCCCTTCCAAGAGACCCAGTACTTC. Amino acids: CASNGPFQETQYF.

V usage is TRBV6-6 and J usage is TRBJ1-2; a weak D match, TRBD1 (5 bases). The germline CDR1 and CDR2 sequences are MNHNY and SVGAGI (reference sequence). The V end was cut by 4 bases, the J end by 0 bases, with 9 bases between. The CDR3 runs 14 residues. CDR3 residues: CASSFTGANYGYTF. Here the CDR3 DNA reads TGTGCCAGCAGTTTCACAGGAGCTAACTATGGCTACACCTTC.

This sequence joins TRBV4-2 and TRBJ2-2; 16 positions agree with TRBD2. Germline values: CDR1 LGHNA, CDR2 YNFKEQ. V shed 5 bases and J 1 base; nucleotides not matched to a gene: 7. This CDR3 contains 19 residues. The CDR3 DNA sequence: TGTGCCAGCAGCACGTCCGGGACTAGCGGGGGGGGGAACACCGGGGAGCTGTTTTTT. Protein: CASSTSGTSGGGNTGELFF.

This rearrangement joins TRBV5-1 to TRBJ1-6, with a possible D match to TRBD1 (5 bases). CDR3 size: 15 residues. CDR1 SGHRS and CDR2 YFSETQ come from the germline V gene. V lost 1 base to trimming and J lost 10 bases, with 15 bases between them. This chain's CDR3 is CASSLSGMNRSPLHF. The DNA of the CDR3 is TGCGCCAGCAGCTTGTCAGGGATGAATCGATCACCCCTCCACTTT.